The T cell receptor beta chain under discussion was sequenced for a study of blood T cell repertoires in COVID-19. At the level of the study: Sources were T cells, B-cell-depleted T cells, or PBMCs; the material itself was cDNA or gDNA.

Grouping used clinical history reported by participants in a survey and questionnaire. CDR1 is MDHEN, CDR2 SYDVKM, per germline. The V end lost 5 bases, the J end lost 8 bases, and 13 bases lay between the germline ends. There are 13 residues in the CDR3. Only in-frame clones appear in the TCRdb table, and some are missing; sequencing was by immunoSEQ multiplex PCR. The sample shows some 250,000 clones, 70% to 90% of them seen only once. The source is a woman aged 50 to 65 who had recovered from COVID-19. The sample taken for sequencing was PBMCs or T cells enriched from blood (not recorded which). J is TRBJ2-1 and V is TRBV28, with D perhaps TRBD1 (6 bases). CDR3 region: CASSGAGADEQFF. The CDR3 DNA reads as TGTGCCAGCAGTGGGGCAGGGGCCGATGAGCAGTTCTTC.